One and the same sample provided the 14 T cell receptor beta chains below, sequenced in a study of CD8 T cells in Susac syndrome. RNA in amounts of about 0.5 to 1 ug was reverse transcribed with random hexamers. TCRdb ran MiXCR on the immunoSEQ multiplex PCR reads and lists one entry per CDR3 protein. The sample lists roughly 130,000 distinct CDR3 sequences, 90% to 95% occurring once. The material sequenced was CD4+ T cells from PBMCs. These TCRs come from a human donor with multiple sclerosis.

This chain uses TRBV9 with TRBJ1-2, with no clear D. The CDR3 contains 11 residues. CDR1 and CDR2 (germline): SGDLS, YYNGEE. Trimming took 3 bases from V and 8 from J, leaving 8 bases between them. CDR3: CASSALVGYTF. As DNA, the CDR3 is TGTGCCAGCAGCGCCTTAGTAGGCTACACCTTC.

The chain couples TRBV2 to TRBJ2-7; TRBD2 agrees at 11 bases. V dropped 3 bases and J dropped 9; count of bases not matched to a gene: 7. The CDR3 loop spans 14 amino acids. Germline V gives CDR1 SNHLY, CDR2 FYNNEI. In DNA, the CDR3 is TGTGCCAGCAGTGAGTCGGGACTAGCGGTCGTGCAGTACTTC. It translates to CASSESGLAVVQYF.

The chain recombines TRBV3-1 with TRBJ2-7; 8 bases align to TRBD2. Germline V lookup: CDR1 LGHDT, CDR2 YNNKEL (reference sequence). J lost 1 base, V lost 5 bases, and 10 bases had no gene match. The CDR3 has 16 residues. The chain's CDR3 is CASSARGGRSSYEQYF. CDR3 in DNA: TGTGCCAGCAGCGCACGGGGCGGGAGGTCGTCCTACGAGCAGTACTTC.

The chain couples TRBV9 to TRBJ2-5, with D perhaps matching TRBD2 (6 bases). The CDR3 has 15 amino acids. Germline V gene sequence: CDR1 SGDLS, CDR2 YYNGEE. V was pared by 0 bases and J by 2 bases, with 11 bases between. The DNA of the CDR3 is TGTGCCAGCAGCGTAGCTACCGGGACTCAAGAGACCCAGTACTTC. Translation: CASSVATGTQETQYF. The whole variable domain, remainder taken from reference TRBV9 and TRBJ2-5, is DSGVTQTPKHLITATGQRVTLRCSPRSGDLSVYWYQQSLDQGLQFLIQYYNGEERAKGNILERFSAQQFPDLHSELNLSSLELGDSALYFCASSVATGTQETQYFGPGTRLLVL.

This clonotype has only one observation. This chain uses TRBV24-1 with TRBJ2-1, with 9 bases aligning to TRBD1. The CDR3 loop spans 15 amino acids. Germline CDR1 and CDR2: KGHDR and SFDVKD. Trimming at V came to 7 bases and at J to 4 bases, leaving 7 bases not matched to a gene. The CDR3 sequence is CATSNPGTGYNEQFF. In DNA, the CDR3 is TGTGCCACCAGCAACCCCGGGACAGGGTACAATGAGCAGTTCTTC.

The chain recombines TRBV9 with TRBJ1-6, with 7 bases identical to TRBD1. There are 14 residues in the CDR3. After removal of 4 bases from V and 7 bases from J, the junction contained 5 bases not matched to a gene. Germline V gives CDR1 SGDLS, CDR2 YYNGEE. The CDR3 region is CASSILTGNSPLHF. The CDR3, as DNA: TGTGCCAGCAGCATCCTGACAGGGAATTCACCCCTCCACTTT. The full variable domain, completed using reference TRBV9 and TRBJ1-6, is DSGVTQTPKHLITATGQRVTLRCSPRSGDLSVYWYQQSLDQGLQFLIQYYNGEERAKGNILERFSAQQFPDLHSELNLSSLELGDSALYFCASSILTGNSPLHFGNGTRLTVT.

This clonotype appeared once. V is TRBV30 and J is TRBJ1-6; 8 bases fit TRBD1. The CDR3 loop spans 12 amino acids. Germline V lookup: CDR1 GTSNPN, CDR2 SVGIG (reference sequence). Trimming took 8 bases from V and 7 from J; bases not matched to a gene: 4. CDR3 nucleotide sequence: TGTGCCGTCGGACAGGGAAATTCACCCCTCCACTTT. Amino acids: CAVGQGNSPLHF.

The CDR3 protein is CAWVRRQARNTGELFF. CDR3 DNA sequence: TGTGCCTGGGTCCGACGACAGGCTCGAAACACCGGGGAGCTGTTTTTT. The chain couples TRBV7-9 to TRBJ2-2, with D perhaps TRBD1 (6 bases). The germline V gene has CDR1 SEHNR and CDR2 FQNEAQ (reference sequence). CDR3 length: 16 residues. The V end lost 11 bases, the J end lost 2 bases, and 21 bases lay between the germline ends.

The chain employs TRBV9 and TRBJ1-1, with D possibly TRBD1 on 6 matching bases. Germline assignment: CDR1 SGDLS and CDR2 YYNGEE. CDR3 length: 15 residues. V lost 0 bases and J 1 base, leaving 10 bases between the germline ends. The CDR3 here is CASSVGGQPNTEAFF. The CDR3 region has the DNA TGTGCCAGCAGCGTAGGTGGACAGCCGAACACTGAAGCTTTCTTT. The variable domain in full, completed from reference TRBV9 and TRBJ1-1, reads DSGVTQTPKHLITATGQRVTLRCSPRSGDLSVYWYQQSLDQGLQFLIQYYNGEERAKGNILERFSAQQFPDLHSELNLSSLELGDSALYFCASSVGGQPNTEAFFGQGTRLTVV.

The chain has TRBV27 and TRBJ2-3, with a weak D call TRBD2 (5 bases). The CDR3 extends over 14 amino acids. V lost 2 bases to trimming and J lost 1 base, with 7 bases between them. From germline, CDR1 is MNHEY and CDR2 SMNVEV (reference sequence). DNA for the CDR3: TGTGCCAGCAGTTTAGGGAGAGGCACAGATACGCAGTATTTT. The encoded protein is CASSLGRGTDTQYF.

The gene calls are TRBV14 and TRBJ1-2; the D gene is possibly TRBD1 (5 bases). The V and J ends lost 7 bases and 5 bases respectively, with 14 bases between them. The CDR3 length is 13 residues. Germline V CDR1 and CDR2: SGHDN, FVKESK. CDR3 coding DNA: TGTGCCAGCACCCCCGGACATCCATATGGCTACACCTTC. Its protein is CASTPGHPYGYTF.

The chain carries TRBV27 and TRBJ2-2; D ambiguous. Trimming shortened V by 0 bases and J by 1 base, and 6 bases separated the two germline ends. The germline CDR1 and CDR2 sequences are MNHEY and SMNVEV (reference sequence). CDR3 length: 15 amino acids. The DNA for the CDR3 is TGTGCCAGCAGTTTATCGACCGTGAACACCGGGGAGCTGTTTTTT. Amino acid sequence: CASSLSTVNTGELFF.

The chain links TRBV7-2 to TRBJ2-3; D gene ambiguous. The CDR3 runs to 15 residues. Germline CDR1 SGHTA, CDR2 FQGNSA. With 1 base removed from V and 0 bases from J, the gap between germline ends came to 8 bases. The DNA of the CDR3 is TGTGCCAGCAGCTTAGAGCCGCAGAGCACAGATACGCAGTATTTT. Translating it yields CASSLEPQSTDTQYF.

The chain combines TRBV12-3 or TRBV12-4 with TRBJ2-4; D is ambiguous. The ends were cut back, 5 bases at V and 4 bases at J, with 3 bases in the middle. The CDR3 spans 11 residues. The CDR3, as DNA: TGTGCCAGCAGTAAAAAAAACATTCAGTACTTC. As protein: CASSKKNIQYF.